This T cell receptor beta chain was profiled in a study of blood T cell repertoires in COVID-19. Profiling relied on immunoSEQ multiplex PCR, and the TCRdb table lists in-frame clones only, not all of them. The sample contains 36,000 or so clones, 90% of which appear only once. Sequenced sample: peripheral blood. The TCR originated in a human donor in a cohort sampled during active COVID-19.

The CDR3 loop reads CASSLAPRGVTEAFF. The CDR3 nucleotides are TGTGCCAGCAGCTTAGCGCCCAGGGGAGTCACTGAAGCTTTCTTT. The rearrangement uses TRBV7-2 and TRBJ1-1, with D possibly TRBD1 on 6 matching bases. Germline assignment: CDR1 SGHTA and CDR2 FQGNSA. V gave up 0 bases and J gave up 4 bases, with 12 bases separating them. The CDR3 length is 15 residues.